The TCR delta chain described here comes from a study of gamma-delta T cells after stem cell transplantation. This clone was observed a handful of times. TCRdb re-called the RT-PCR reads via CATT. The table has some 13,000 delta-chain clones, about 32% seen once. J gave up 8 bases and V 1 base, and 17 bases lay outside the gene matches. CDR3 length equals 17 residues. CDR1 is TVYSNPD, CDR2 GDNSRS, per germline (reference sequence). The sample taken for sequencing was gamma-delta T cells. J is TRDJ1 and V is TRDV3; TRDD3 aligns across 12 bases. This receptor was taken from a human donor. It is not recorded whose cells these are; they may come from a transplant donor. The CDR3 DNA is TGTGCCTTTAATGGTCGGCCTTCACTCCTGGGGGATACGAAACTCATCTTT. Protein sequence: CAFNGRPSLLGDTKLIF.